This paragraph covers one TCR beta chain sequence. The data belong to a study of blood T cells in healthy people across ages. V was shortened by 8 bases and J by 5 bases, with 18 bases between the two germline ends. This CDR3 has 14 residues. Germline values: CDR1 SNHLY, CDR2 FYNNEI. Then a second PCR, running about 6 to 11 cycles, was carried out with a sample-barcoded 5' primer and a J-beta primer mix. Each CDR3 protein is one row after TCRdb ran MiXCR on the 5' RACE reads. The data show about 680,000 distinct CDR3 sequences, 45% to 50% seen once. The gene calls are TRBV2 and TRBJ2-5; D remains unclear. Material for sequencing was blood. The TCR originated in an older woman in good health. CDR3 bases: TGTGCCAGCCTTCCCTCTAGGTCGGGCGAGACCCAGTACTTC. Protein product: CASLPSRSGETQYF.